This T cell receptor beta chain originates from a study of T cells in Graves' hyperthyroidism and ophthalmopathy. This CDR3 contains 13 residues. The germline V and J ends were trimmed by 2 bases and 3 bases, with 9 bases remaining between them. Germline loops: CDR1 SGHRS, CDR2 YFSETQ. The PBMCs had their origin in more than 9.5 ml of fresh peripheral blood. The investigators amplified TCR beta CDR3 regions from RNA transcripts. During a first-round RT-PCR of the TCR CDR3, the HTBI primer set was used. TCRdb fed the multiplex PCR reads into MiXCR, producing one record per CDR3 protein. The profile shows 300,000 or so distinct CDR3 sequences, 15% to 20% of them singletons.

The V and J genes are TRBV5-1 and TRBJ2-7; D perhaps matches TRBD2 (5 bases). Sample: blood. The clonotype originates from a woman aged 60-75 years with Graves' ophthalmopathy. The DNA for the CDR3 is TGCGCCAGCAGCTTATCCGGGGACTACGAGCAGTACTTC. It codes for CASSLSGDYEQYF.